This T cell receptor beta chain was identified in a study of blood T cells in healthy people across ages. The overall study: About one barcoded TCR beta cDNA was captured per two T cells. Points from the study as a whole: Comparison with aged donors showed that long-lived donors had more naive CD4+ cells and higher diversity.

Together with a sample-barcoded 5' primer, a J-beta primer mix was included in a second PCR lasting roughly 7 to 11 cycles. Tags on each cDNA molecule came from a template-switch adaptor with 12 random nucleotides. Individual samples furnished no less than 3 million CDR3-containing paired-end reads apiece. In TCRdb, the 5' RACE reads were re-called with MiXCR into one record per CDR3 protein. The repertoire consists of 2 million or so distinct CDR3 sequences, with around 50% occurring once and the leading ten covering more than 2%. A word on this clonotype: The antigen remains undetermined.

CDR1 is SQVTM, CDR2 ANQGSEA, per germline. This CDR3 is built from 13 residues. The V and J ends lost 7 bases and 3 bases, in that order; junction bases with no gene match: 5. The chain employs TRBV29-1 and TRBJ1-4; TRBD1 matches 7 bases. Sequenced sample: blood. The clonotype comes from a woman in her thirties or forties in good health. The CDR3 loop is CSAMTGPNEKLFF. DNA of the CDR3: TGCAGCGCCATGACAGGGCCTAATGAAAAACTGTTTTTT.